A single T cell receptor (beta chain) is shown here with its context. This record comes from a study of human T cells and chemical hapten exposure. Study overall: Diphenylcyclopropenone, dosed weekly to the scalp, was given to patients throughout the roughly 25-week study. Mainly, slight library volume differences in the pool made TCR yields vary.

The germline V gene encodes CDR1 LGHNT and CDR2 FRNRAP. CDR3 size: 13 residues. V was pared by 6 bases and J by 1 base, with 9 bases between. MiXCR, applied by TCRdb to the RACE reads, yields one record per CDR3 protein. The sample shows some 70,000 distinct CDR3 sequences, about 9.4% of them seen only once. Time point defined: patch test 2, 6 weeks after DPC sensitization. Treatment indicated: therapeutic diphenylcyclopropenone sensitization with weekly scalp DPC. This chain connects TRBV12-5 to TRBJ1-2, with D perhaps matching TRBD1 (5 bases). This clonotype was sampled from a woman aged 45-65 years with alopecia areata. Some clones in this sample may be carry-over from other donors' samples. The specimen comprised whole blood, sampled in connection with sensitization to the hapten diphenylcyclopropenone (DPC). DNA of the CDR3: TGTGCTAGTGGACGCGGGGGTAACTATGGCTACACCTTC. This encodes CASGRGGNYGYTF.